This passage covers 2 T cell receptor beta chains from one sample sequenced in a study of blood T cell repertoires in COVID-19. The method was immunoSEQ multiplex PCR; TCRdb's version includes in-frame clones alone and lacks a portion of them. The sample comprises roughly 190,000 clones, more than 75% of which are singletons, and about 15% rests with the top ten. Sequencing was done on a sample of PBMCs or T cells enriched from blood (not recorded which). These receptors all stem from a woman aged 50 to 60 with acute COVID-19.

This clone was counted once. CDR3 DNA sequence: TGCGCCAGCAGCTTGGAGGGCCTAGCGGGGTTGGAGACCCAGTACTTC. This sequence encodes CASSLEGLAGLETQYF. The rearrangement uses TRBV5-1 and TRBJ2-5; 9 bases match TRBD2. V was pared by 0 bases and J by 5 bases, with 8 bases of the junction left unmatched. Germline V gene data show CDR1 as SGHRS and CDR2 as YFSETQ. The CDR3 loop spans 16 amino acids.

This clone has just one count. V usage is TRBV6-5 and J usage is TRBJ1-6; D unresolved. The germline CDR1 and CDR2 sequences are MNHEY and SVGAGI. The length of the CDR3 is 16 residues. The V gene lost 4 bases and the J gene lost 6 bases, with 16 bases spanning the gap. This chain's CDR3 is CASSLPPGGGNSPLHF. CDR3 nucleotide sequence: TGTGCCAGCAGTTTGCCGCCTGGAGGCGGTAATTCACCCCTCCACTTT.